A single sample gave rise to the 9 T cell receptor beta chains below, sequenced in a study of blood T cell repertoires in COVID-19. The table came from immunoSEQ multiplex PCR; TCRdb's copy has only in-frame clones and leaves some out. The data show 150,000 or so clones, around four fifths seen once. Sequencing input: PBMCs or T cells enriched from blood (not recorded which). The source is a woman in her forties or fifties in a cohort exposed to, infected with or recovered from COVID-19 (not recorded which).

This clone was observed a few times. The chain is built from TRBV6-5 and TRBJ1-6; TRBD1 aligns across 8 bases. J was trimmed by 8 bases and V by 7 bases; bases with no gene match: 10. The length of the CDR3 is 15 residues. In germline, CDR1 is MNHEY, CDR2 SVGAGI. CDR3 coding DNA: TGTGCCAGCATGAGAGGAGCAGGGGGCTATTCACCCCTCCACTTT. This gives the protein CASMRGAGGYSPLHF.

V is TRBV5-4 and J is TRBJ1-2; a possible D gene is TRBD1 (6 bases). CDR1 SGHNT and CDR2 YYREEE come from the germline V gene (reference sequence). The length of the CDR3 is 14 residues. Trimming shortened V by 4 bases and J by 6 bases, and 16 bases separated the two germline ends. The CDR3 DNA reads TGTGCCAGCAGCCAACGGACAGTAATCCATGGCTACACCTTC. It encodes CASSQRTVIHGYTF.

This chain uses TRBV30 with TRBJ2-7; 9 bases are a match to TRBD1. The CDR3 is made up of 14 amino acids. The germline CDR1 and CDR2 sequences are GTSNPN and SVGIG (reference sequence). V lost 0 bases to trimming and J lost 7 bases; unmatched junction nucleotides: 7. CDR3 residues: CAWSVRDRVGEQYF. The DNA of the CDR3 is TGTGCCTGGAGTGTACGGGACAGGGTTGGGGAGCAGTACTTC.

This clone turned up a few times. The chain is built from TRBV7-9 and TRBJ2-2; tentative D call: TRBD1 (6 bases). The CDR3 is 13 residues long. CDR1 SEHNR and CDR2 FQNEAQ come from the germline V gene (reference sequence). The V end was cut by 5 bases, the J end by 6 bases, with 10 bases between. In nucleotides, the CDR3 is TGTGCCAGCAGCCAAGACAGGTCCGGGGAGCTGTTTTTT. Residues: CASSQDRSGELFF.

The CDR3 loop is CASSPTSLAGGPDGELFF. CDR3 bases: TGTGCCAGCAGCCCTACTTCCCTAGCGGGAGGGCCGGACGGGGAGCTGTTTTTT. The chain combines TRBV2 with TRBJ2-2, with TRBD2 matching 12 bases. Germline trimming cut 6 bases from V and 7 bases from J; bases unmatched to any gene: 15. Germline V gives CDR1 SNHLY, CDR2 FYNNEI. This CDR3 contains 18 residues.

The chain has TRBV19 and TRBJ1-5; TRBD1 might be the D (5 bases). Germline V CDR1 and CDR2: LNHDA, SQIVND (reference sequence). V lost 7 bases, J lost 3 bases, and 19 bases lay in between. CDR3 length: 16 amino acids. The CDR3 nucleotides are TGTGCCAGTAAATCAGGGCCCAAGGGTGACAATCAGCCCCAGCATTTT. It yields the protein CASKSGPKGDNQPQHF. Using reference TRBV19 and TRBJ1-5 for the parts outside the CDR3, the full variable domain is DGGITQSPKYLFRKEGQNVTLSCEQNLNHDAMYWYRQDPGQGLRLIYYSQIVNDFQKGDIAEGYSVSREKKESFPLTVTSAQKNPTAFYLCASKSGPKGDNQPQHFGDGTRLSIL.

This chain uses TRBV9 with TRBJ1-6; 8 bases align to TRBD1. CDR3 size: 16 residues. Germline V lookup: CDR1 SGDLS, CDR2 YYNGEE. The V gene end was trimmed by 3 bases and the J gene end by 6 bases; junction bases not matched to a gene: 8. The CDR3 loop reads CASSGTAGGLNSPLHF. CDR3 DNA: TGTGCCAGCAGCGGAACCGCAGGGGGCCTTAATTCACCCCTCCACTTT.

The chain employs TRBV19 and TRBJ2-3, with 7 bases matching TRBD1. This CDR3 region has 14 residues. Per germline, CDR1 LNHDA and CDR2 SQIVND (reference sequence). Trimming at V came to 5 bases and at J to 2 bases, leaving 4 bases not matched to a gene. CDR3 bases: TGTGCCAGTAGTCGACAGGGCTACACAGATACGCAGTATTTT. Its translation is CASSRQGYTDTQYF.

The rearrangement joins TRBV30 to TRBJ1-5, with 9 bases aligning to TRBD1. This CDR3 is 17 amino acids long. V was clipped by 2 bases and J by 0 bases; unmatched bases: 8. Germline V gene lookup returns CDR1 GTSNPN and CDR2 SVGIG (reference sequence). Here the CDR3 DNA reads TGTGCCTGGAGTAGGGGACAGGGTATTTATAGCAATCAGCCCCAGCATTTT. This codes for CAWSRGQGIYSNQPQHF.